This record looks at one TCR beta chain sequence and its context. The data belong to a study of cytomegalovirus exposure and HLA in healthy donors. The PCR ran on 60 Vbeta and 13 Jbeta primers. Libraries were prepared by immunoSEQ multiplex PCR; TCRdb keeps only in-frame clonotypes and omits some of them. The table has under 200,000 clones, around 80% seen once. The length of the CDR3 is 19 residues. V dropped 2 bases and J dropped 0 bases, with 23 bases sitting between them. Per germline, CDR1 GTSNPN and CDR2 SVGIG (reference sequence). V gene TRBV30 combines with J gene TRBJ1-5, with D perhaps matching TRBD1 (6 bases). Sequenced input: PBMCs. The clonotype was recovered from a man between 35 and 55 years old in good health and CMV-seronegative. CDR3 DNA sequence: TGTGCCTGGAGTCCCCGATCGTGGACAGCGAGACATAGCAATCAGCCCCAGCATTTT. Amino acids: CAWSPRSWTARHSNQPQHF.